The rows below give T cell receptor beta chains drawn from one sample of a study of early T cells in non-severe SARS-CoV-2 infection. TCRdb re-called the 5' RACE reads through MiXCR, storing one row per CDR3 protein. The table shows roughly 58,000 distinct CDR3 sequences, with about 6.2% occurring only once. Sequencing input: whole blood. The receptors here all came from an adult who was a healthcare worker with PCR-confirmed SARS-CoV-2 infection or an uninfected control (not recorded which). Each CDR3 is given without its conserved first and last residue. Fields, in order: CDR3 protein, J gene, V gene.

CDR3 protein: ASSPYRNSGNTIY
J gene: TRBJ1-3
V gene: TRBV14

CDR3 protein: AISESMERGYEQF
J gene: TRBJ2-1
V gene: TRBV10-3

CDR3 protein: ASRPDGGGGPDTEAF
J gene: TRBJ1-1
V gene: TRBV12-3/TRBV12-4

CDR3 protein: ASSTLEGGELF
J gene: TRBJ2-2
V gene: TRBV11-3

CDR3 protein: SVGGPSGGVSYEQY
J gene: TRBJ2-7
V gene: TRBV29-1

CDR3 protein: ASSLGGLVQETQY
J gene: TRBJ2-5
V gene: TRBV12-3/TRBV12-4

CDR3 protein: ASSYSRDYAFSYNEQF
J gene: TRBJ2-1
V gene: TRBV6-2/TRBV6-3

CDR3 protein: ASSPTTGGTNYGYT
J gene: TRBJ1-2
V gene: TRBV18

CDR3 protein: SAHRRDRGNEQF
J gene: TRBJ2-1
V gene: TRBV20-1

CDR3 protein: ASSYDRGWDYGYT
J gene: TRBJ1-2
V gene: TRBV6-6

CDR3 protein: ASSFGTGHTEAF
J gene: TRBJ1-1
V gene: TRBV7-2

CDR3 protein: ASRQGIDYT
J gene: TRBJ1-2
V gene: TRBV6-2/TRBV6-3

CDR3 protein: ASSLPGSYEQY
J gene: TRBJ2-7
V gene: TRBV7-9

CDR3 protein: ASSPGQKELSGANVLT
J gene: TRBJ2-6
V gene: TRBV28

CDR3 protein: SANQGRNEQY
J gene: TRBJ2-7
V gene: TRBV20-1

CDR3 protein: ASSPRSGGTYNEQF
J gene: TRBJ2-1
V gene: TRBV6-6

CDR3 protein: ASSVLAGAPSSYEQY
J gene: TRBJ2-7
V gene: TRBV6-1

CDR3 protein: ASSLAGTLEQY
J gene: TRBJ2-7
V gene: TRBV11-2

CDR3 protein: ASSQDKGRGGNEQF
J gene: TRBJ2-1
V gene: TRBV4-3

CDR3 protein: ASSFGPNEQF
J gene: TRBJ2-1
V gene: TRBV7-9

CDR3 protein: ASSLARGHSPLH
J gene: TRBJ1-6
V gene: TRBV5-1

CDR3 protein: ASSPGLAGLYEQY
J gene: TRBJ2-7
V gene: TRBV18

CDR3 protein: ASSRNAGGPFSDEQF
J gene: TRBJ2-1
V gene: TRBV14

CDR3 protein: SVLEGLAGNEQF
J gene: TRBJ2-1
V gene: TRBV29-1

CDR3 protein: ASSQSPWEQF
J gene: TRBJ2-1
V gene: TRBV6-2/TRBV6-3

CDR3 protein: ASRGGVTGELF
J gene: TRBJ2-2
V gene: TRBV6-2/TRBV6-3

CDR3 protein: ASSPAPTGTYSTDTQY
J gene: TRBJ2-3
V gene: TRBV5-4

CDR3 protein: ASSYPSGGKETQY
J gene: TRBJ2-5
V gene: TRBV5-1

CDR3 protein: ASGLGRISGNEQF
J gene: TRBJ2-1
V gene: TRBV12-5

CDR3 protein: ASSPGRTSAEKLF
J gene: TRBJ1-4
V gene: TRBV11-3

CDR3 protein: ASSEGSGQGAPPQH
J gene: TRBJ1-5
V gene: TRBV6-1

CDR3 protein: ATSRDGQGSTGAF
J gene: TRBJ1-1
V gene: TRBV15

CDR3 protein: ASSPYRLAGGLNEQF
J gene: TRBJ2-1
V gene: TRBV14

CDR3 protein: ASKVFPSYEQY
J gene: TRBJ2-7
V gene: TRBV7-2

CDR3 protein: ASSSDRDVYNEQF
J gene: TRBJ2-1
V gene: TRBV7-9

CDR3 protein: ASSPRGEKSSGNTIY
J gene: TRBJ1-3
V gene: TRBV7-8